Given below is one T cell receptor beta chain in context. CDR1 and CDR2 from the germline V gene are KGHDR and SFDVKD. The ends lost 3 bases at V and 0 bases at J; junction bases unmatched: 4. The CDR3 sequence is 17 residues long. The repertoire was sequenced with immunoSEQ multiplex PCR; TCRdb's copy has only in-frame clones and lacks some. The sample consists of 110,000 to 150,000 clones, more than 70% of them appearing once. This entry is derived from a study of blood T cell repertoires in COVID-19. The V call is TRBV24-1, the J call TRBJ1-4, with 9 bases identical to TRBD1. Material: peripheral blood. The TCR originated in a man over 45 with active or convalescent COVID-19. CDR3 in amino acids: CATSDTGQGTTNEKLFF. CDR3 nucleotides: TGTGCCACCAGTGATACGGGACAGGGAACAACTAATGAAAAACTGTTTTTT.